The 19 T cell receptor beta chains below come from one sample, sequenced in a study of cytomegalovirus exposure and HLA in healthy donors. This table comes from immunoSEQ multiplex PCR, and its TCRdb copy is limited to in-frame clones, with some not included. The sample has nearly 200,000 clones, 65% to 90% seen once. The specimen sequenced was PBMCs. The receptors derive from a woman aged 25 to 39 in good health and CMV-seropositive.

The chain links TRBV6-5 to TRBJ2-7, with TRBD2 matching 9 bases. V was pared by 2 bases and J by 7 bases, with 9 bases of the junction left unmatched. The CDR3 runs 15 residues. Germline V gene lookup returns CDR1 MNHEY and CDR2 SVGAGI. The CDR3 here is CASSYNVGGRGEQYF. DNA for the CDR3: TGTGCCAGCAGTTACAATGTCGGCGGGAGGGGTGAGCAGTACTTC.

The chain joins TRBV15 to TRBJ1-2; weak D call: TRBD1 (5 bases). The CDR3 runs to 15 residues. Trimming cost V 3 bases and J 5 bases, with 16 bases left between them. The germline gives CDR1 LNHNV, CDR2 YYDKDF (reference sequence). The CDR3 region is CATSRGQDFGYGYTF. In DNA, the CDR3 is TGTGCCACCAGCAGGGGGCAAGACTTCGGGTATGGCTACACCTTC.

The chain joins TRBV7-9 to TRBJ2-1, with 9 bases aligning to TRBD2. J lost 6 bases, V lost 3 bases, and 6 bases had no gene match. Germline values: CDR1 SEHNR, CDR2 FQNEAQ (reference sequence). The CDR3 totals 15 residues. The CDR3 reads CASSFPGLAGNEQFF. CDR3 in DNA: TGTGCCAGCAGCTTTCCGGGACTAGCTGGCAATGAGCAGTTCTTC. The variable domain in full, completed from reference TRBV7-9 and TRBJ2-1, reads DTGVSQNPRHKITKRGQNVTFRCDPISEHNRLYWYRQTLGQGPEFLTYFQNEAQLEKSRLLSDRFSAERPKGSFSTLEIQRTEQGDSAMYLCASSFPGLAGNEQFFGPGTRLTVL.

The V call is TRBV2, the J call TRBJ2-1, with 7 bases matching TRBD2. CDR1 and CDR2 (germline): SNHLY, FYNNEI. CDR3 length: 14 amino acids. V shed 4 bases, J shed 5 bases, and the junction held 5 bases outside the gene matches. CDR3 sequence (DNA): TGTGCCAGCAGTGCCGGGACTACTGACAATGAGCAGTTCTTC. It yields the protein CASSAGTTDNEQFF.

The gene calls are TRBV2 and TRBJ1-5, with a possible D match to TRBD1 (6 bases). The CDR3 runs to 14 residues. V lost 1 base and J 6 bases, leaving 10 bases between the germline ends. The germline gives CDR1 SNHLY, CDR2 FYNNEI. The CDR3 loop is CASSEGRGSQPQHF. The CDR3 DNA reads as TGTGCCAGCAGTGAAGGCAGGGGTAGTCAGCCCCAGCATTTT.

DNA for the CDR3: TGTGCCAGCAGCCTACGGGACTCAAACTACGAGCAGTACTTC. It yields the protein CASSLRDSNYEQYF. The chain employs TRBV7-2 and TRBJ2-7, with a tentative D call TRBD2 (6 bases). V was clipped by 5 bases and J by 3 bases, with 14 bases between them. Per the germline V gene, CDR1 is SGHTA and CDR2 is FQGNSA. The CDR3 consists of 14 residues. The entire variable domain, with the rest obtained from reference TRBV7-2 and TRBJ2-7, is as follows: GAGVSQSPSNKVTEKGKDVELRCDPISGHTALYWYRQSLGQGLEFLIYFQGNSAPDKSGLPSDRFSAERTGGSVSTLTIQRTQQEDSAVYLCASSLRDSNYEQYFGPGTRLTVT.

The rearrangement links TRBV5-1 to TRBJ2-5; TRBD2 matches at 8 bases. The CDR3 contains 18 residues. Germline V gene sequence: CDR1 SGHRS, CDR2 YFSETQ. After removal of 2 bases from V and 4 bases from J, the junction contained 16 bases not matched to a gene. CDR3 in amino acids: CASSFPHRGGGRRETQYF. Here the CDR3 DNA reads TGCGCCAGCAGCTTCCCTCATCGGGGTGGCGGGAGGCGAGAGACCCAGTACTTC.

CDR3 nucleotide sequence: TGTGCCAGCAGCCCTTGGGACAGGATGAGGGGGACCCAGTACTTC. Amino acid sequence: CASSPWDRMRGTQYF. This sequence joins TRBV7-8 and TRBJ2-5, with 8 bases matching TRBD1. The CDR3 contains 15 residues. Germline V gene sequence: CDR1 SGHVS, CDR2 FQNEAQ. Trimming cost V 5 bases and J 7 bases; bases outside gene matches: 12.

The V and J genes are TRBV2 and TRBJ2-5; 9 bases match TRBD2. CDR3 length: 14 residues. Germline V gene lookup returns CDR1 SNHLY and CDR2 FYNNEI. After removal of 6 bases from V and 4 bases from J, the junction contained 6 bases not matched to a gene. The CDR3 region has the DNA TGTGCCAGCAGAGTAGCGGGAGTAGGAGAGACCCAGTACTTC. Translation: CASRVAGVGETQYF.

The chain uses TRBV27 and TRBJ2-6; 7 positions agree with TRBD1. The V gene's germline CDR1 is MNHEY and CDR2 SMNVEV (reference sequence). This CDR3 has 17 amino acids. V was pared by 4 bases and J by 3 bases, with 9 bases of the junction left unmatched. The CDR3 DNA reads TGTGCCAGCAGTTCCATACAGGGGTGGTATGGGGCCAACGTCCTGACTTTC. This gives the protein CASSSIQGWYGANVLTF.

This sequence joins TRBV19 and TRBJ2-7, with TRBD1 matching over 8 bases. The CDR3 sequence is 13 residues long. The trim removed 3 bases at V and 3 bases at J, leaving 1 base unmatched. Per the germline V gene, CDR1 is LNHDA and CDR2 is SQIVND (reference sequence). CDR3: CASSMGQVYEQYF. The CDR3 DNA reads as TGTGCCAGTAGTATGGGACAGGTCTACGAGCAGTACTTC.

To note about this clone: In the same sample, other DNA sequences code for this CDR3. The chain combines TRBV5-1 with TRBJ1-1; D gene uncertain. The germline V gene encodes CDR1 SGHRS and CDR2 YFSETQ. The V gene lost 4 bases and the J gene lost 5 bases, with 15 bases spanning the gap. The CDR3 contains 14 residues. As DNA, the CDR3 is TGCGCCAGCAGCCTCGGAGGACGAGAAACTGAAGCTTTCTTT. Translation: CASSLGGRETEAFF.

CDR3 sequence (DNA): TGTGCCAGCAGTTTATGGTCCCCCCTAGCGGGGGAGTTCTACGAGCAGTACTTC. It codes for CASSLWSPLAGEFYEQYF. The genes are TRBV27 and TRBJ2-7; 10 bases match TRBD2. The germline V gene has CDR1 MNHEY and CDR2 SMNVEV (reference sequence). Trimming removed 1 base from V and 3 bases from J; junction bases left unmatched: 12. The CDR3 contains 18 residues.

The rearrangement joins TRBV28 to TRBJ2-1, with a possible D match to TRBD2 (6 bases). The CDR3 runs 15 residues. Germline CDR1 MDHEN, CDR2 SYDVKM. Trimming cost V 5 bases and J 1 base, with 12 bases left between them. Here the CDR3 DNA reads TGTGCCAGCAGTCCGCCGGCGGGATCCTACAATGAGCAGTTCTTC. Encoded protein: CASSPPAGSYNEQFF.

J is TRBJ2-7 and V is TRBV27; D remains ambiguous. Per the germline V gene, CDR1 is MNHEY and CDR2 is SMNVEV (reference sequence). The V and J ends lost 5 bases and 0 bases respectively, with 11 bases between them. The CDR3 spans 14 residues. The CDR3 protein is CASSLTSSSYEQYF. Here the CDR3 DNA reads TGTGCCAGCAGTCTAACCTCAAGCTCCTACGAGCAGTACTTC.

The rearrangement joins TRBV4-1 to TRBJ1-1; 7 bases map to TRBD1. Unmatched junction bases numbered 8, after V lost 4 bases and J lost 3 bases. Germline V gene data show CDR1 as MGHRA and CDR2 as YSYEKL. The length of the CDR3 is 15 residues. CDR3 region: CASSRTTGRDTEAFF. In DNA form, the CDR3 reads TGCGCCAGCAGCCGTACGACAGGGCGGGACACTGAAGCTTTCTTT.

The chain carries TRBV5-1 and TRBJ2-1; D unclear. The ends were cut back, 0 bases at V and 12 bases at J, with 10 bases in the middle. The CDR3 runs to 12 residues. CDR1 is SGHRS and CDR2 is YFSETQ in the germline V gene. DNA of the CDR3: TGCGCCAGCAGCTTGGACCCCGAGAGGCAGTTCTTC. This sequence encodes CASSLDPERQFF.

The rearrangement links TRBV20-1 to TRBJ1-2; D might be TRBD1 (6 bases). Germline CDR1 DFQATT, CDR2 SNEGSKA (reference sequence). This CDR3 is built from 11 residues. Trimming took 3 bases from V and 7 from J, leaving 9 bases between them. CDR3 amino acids: CSARPRGGYTF. CDR3 DNA sequence: TGCAGTGCTAGGCCCAGGGGTGGCTACACCTTC.

V and J are TRBV5-4 and TRBJ1-1; 10 nucleotides line up with TRBD1. CDR1 SGHNT and CDR2 YYREEE come from the germline V gene (reference sequence). The CDR3 runs 15 residues. V gave up 3 bases and J gave up 1 base; unmatched junction bases: 3. CDR3 in amino acids: CASSSRQGANTEAFF. The CDR3 DNA reads as TGTGCCAGCAGCTCCCGACAGGGGGCGAACACTGAAGCTTTCTTT. The full variable domain, its missing parts supplied by reference TRBV5-4 and TRBJ1-1, is ETGVTQSPTHLIKTRGQQVTLRCSSQSGHNTVSWYQQALGQGPQFIFQYYREEENGRGNFPPRFSGLQFPNYSSELNVNALELDDSALYLCASSSRQGANTEAFFGQGTRLTVV.